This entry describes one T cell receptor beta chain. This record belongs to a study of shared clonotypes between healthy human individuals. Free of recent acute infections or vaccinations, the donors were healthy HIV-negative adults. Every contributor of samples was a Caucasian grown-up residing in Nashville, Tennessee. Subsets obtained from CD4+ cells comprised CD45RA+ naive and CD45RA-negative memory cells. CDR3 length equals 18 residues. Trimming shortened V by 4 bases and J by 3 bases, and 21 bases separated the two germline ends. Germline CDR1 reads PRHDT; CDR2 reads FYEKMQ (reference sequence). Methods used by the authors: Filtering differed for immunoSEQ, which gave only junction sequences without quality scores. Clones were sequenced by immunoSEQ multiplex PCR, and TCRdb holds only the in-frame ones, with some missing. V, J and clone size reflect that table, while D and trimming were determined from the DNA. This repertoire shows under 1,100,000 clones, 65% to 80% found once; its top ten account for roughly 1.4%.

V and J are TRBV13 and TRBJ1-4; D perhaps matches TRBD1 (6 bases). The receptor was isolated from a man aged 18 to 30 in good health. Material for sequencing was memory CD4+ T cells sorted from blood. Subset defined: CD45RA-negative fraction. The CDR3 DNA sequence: TGTGCCAGCAGCTCATCAGGACATACAGGGTTGGCTAATGAAAAACTGTTTTTT. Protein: CASSSSGHTGLANEKLFF.